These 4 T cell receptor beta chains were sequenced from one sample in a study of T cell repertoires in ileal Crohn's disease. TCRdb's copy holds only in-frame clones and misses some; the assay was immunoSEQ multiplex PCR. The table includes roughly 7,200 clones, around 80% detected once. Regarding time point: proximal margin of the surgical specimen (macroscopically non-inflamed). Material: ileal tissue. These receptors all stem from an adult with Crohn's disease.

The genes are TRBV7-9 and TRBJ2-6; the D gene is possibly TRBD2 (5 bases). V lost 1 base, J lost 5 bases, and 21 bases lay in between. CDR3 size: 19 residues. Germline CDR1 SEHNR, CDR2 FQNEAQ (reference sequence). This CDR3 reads CASSLGEQTLLGWANVLTF. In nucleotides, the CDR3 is TGTGCCAGCAGCTTAGGGGAGCAGACTTTACTCGGCTGGGCCAACGTCCTGACTTTC.

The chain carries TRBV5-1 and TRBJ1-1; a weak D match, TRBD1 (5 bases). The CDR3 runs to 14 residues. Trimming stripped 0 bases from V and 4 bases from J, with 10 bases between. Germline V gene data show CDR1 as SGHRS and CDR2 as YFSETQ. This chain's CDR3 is CASSLDRSGTEAFF. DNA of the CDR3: TGCGCCAGCAGCTTGGACAGGTCAGGCACTGAAGCTTTCTTT.

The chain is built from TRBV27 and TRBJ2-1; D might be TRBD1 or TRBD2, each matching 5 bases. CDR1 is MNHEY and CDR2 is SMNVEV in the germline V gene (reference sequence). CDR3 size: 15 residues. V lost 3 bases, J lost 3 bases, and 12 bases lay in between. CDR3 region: CASSFPGTLYNEQFF. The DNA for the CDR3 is TGTGCCAGCAGTTTTCCCGGGACCCTCTACAATGAGCAGTTCTTC.

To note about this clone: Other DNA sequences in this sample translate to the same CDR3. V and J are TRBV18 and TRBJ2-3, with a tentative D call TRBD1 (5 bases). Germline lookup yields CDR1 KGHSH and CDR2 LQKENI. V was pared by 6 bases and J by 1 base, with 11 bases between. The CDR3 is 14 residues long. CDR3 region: CASSSQGRTDTQYF. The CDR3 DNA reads TGTGCCAGCTCTTCTCAGGGTCGCACAGATACGCAGTATTTT.